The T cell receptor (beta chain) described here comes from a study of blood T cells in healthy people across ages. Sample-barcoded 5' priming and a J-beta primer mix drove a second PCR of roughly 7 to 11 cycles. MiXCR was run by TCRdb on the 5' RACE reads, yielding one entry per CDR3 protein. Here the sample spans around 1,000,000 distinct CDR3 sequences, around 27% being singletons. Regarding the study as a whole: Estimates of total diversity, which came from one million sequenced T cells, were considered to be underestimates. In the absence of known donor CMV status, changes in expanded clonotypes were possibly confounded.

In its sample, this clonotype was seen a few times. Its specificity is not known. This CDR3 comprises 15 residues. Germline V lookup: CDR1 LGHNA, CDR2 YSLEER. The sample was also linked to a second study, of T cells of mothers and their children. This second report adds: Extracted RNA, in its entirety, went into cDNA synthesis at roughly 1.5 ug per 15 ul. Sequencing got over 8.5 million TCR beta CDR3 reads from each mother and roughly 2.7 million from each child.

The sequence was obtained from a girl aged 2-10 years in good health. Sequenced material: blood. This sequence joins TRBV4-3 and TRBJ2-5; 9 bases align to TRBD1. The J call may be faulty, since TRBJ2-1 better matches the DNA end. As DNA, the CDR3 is TGCGCCAGCAGCCAAGGGGGGACAGGGAACAATGAGCAGTTCTTC. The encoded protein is CASSQGGTGNNEQFF.